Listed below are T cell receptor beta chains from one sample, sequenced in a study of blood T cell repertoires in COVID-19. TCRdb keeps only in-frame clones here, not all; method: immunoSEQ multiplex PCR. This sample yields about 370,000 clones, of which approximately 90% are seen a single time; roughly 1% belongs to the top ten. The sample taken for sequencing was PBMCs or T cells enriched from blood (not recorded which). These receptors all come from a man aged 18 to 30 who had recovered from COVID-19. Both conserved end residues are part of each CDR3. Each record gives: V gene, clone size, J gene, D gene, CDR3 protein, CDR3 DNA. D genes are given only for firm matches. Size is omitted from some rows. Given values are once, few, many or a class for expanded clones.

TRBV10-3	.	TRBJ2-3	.	CAISGTIADTQYF	TGTGCCATCAGCGGGACAATCGCAGATACGCAGTATTTT
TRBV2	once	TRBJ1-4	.	CASSDPGTNEKLFF	TGTGCCAGCAGTGATCCGGGAACTAATGAAAAACTGTTTTTT
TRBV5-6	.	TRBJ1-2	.	CASSFPGAGVYGYTF	TGTGCCAGCAGCTTCCCCGGGGCAGGGGTTTATGGCTACACCTTC
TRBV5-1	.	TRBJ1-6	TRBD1	CASSLAGQGYSPLHF	TGCGCCAGCAGCTTGGCAGGACAGGGGTATTCACCCCTCCACTTT
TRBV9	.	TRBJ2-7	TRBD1	CASSVGYRGIDEQYF	TGTGCCAGCAGCGTAGGGTACAGGGGGATCGACGAGCAGTACTTC
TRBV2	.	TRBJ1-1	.	CASALDRNTEAFF	TGTGCCAGCGCCCTTGACAGGAACACTGAAGCTTTCTTT
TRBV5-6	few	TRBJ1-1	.	CASSGDQGGDTEAFF	TGTGCCAGCAGCGGGGATCAGGGCGGGGACACTGAAGCTTTCTTT
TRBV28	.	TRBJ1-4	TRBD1	CASRTGGLDEKLFF	TGTGCCAGCAGGACAGGGGGACTGGATGAAAAACTGTTTTTT
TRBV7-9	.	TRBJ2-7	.	CASSLGSGAEQYF	TGTGCCAGCAGCTTAGGGTCAGGGGCCGAGCAGTACTTC
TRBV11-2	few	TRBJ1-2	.	CASSLGARGYTF	TGTGCCAGCAGCTTAGGTGCGAGGGGCTACACCTTC
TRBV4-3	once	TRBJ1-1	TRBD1	CASSHLTGGTEAFF	TGCGCCAGCAGCCACCTTACAGGGGGGACTGAAGCTTTCTTT
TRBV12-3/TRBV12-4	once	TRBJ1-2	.	CASSLPPYGYTF	TGTGCCAGCAGTCTCCCCCCTTATGGCTACACCTTC
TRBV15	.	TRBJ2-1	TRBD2	CATSRTSGGAYDEQFF	TGTGCCACCAGCCGGACTAGCGGGGGGGCCTACGATGAGCAGTTCTTC
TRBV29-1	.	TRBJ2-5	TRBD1	CSVELGGGETQYF	TGCAGCGTTGAATTAGGGGGCGGAGAGACCCAGTACTTC
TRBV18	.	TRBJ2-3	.	CASSPSESSTDTQYF	TGTGCCAGCTCACCCAGCGAATCTAGCACAGATACGCAGTATTTT
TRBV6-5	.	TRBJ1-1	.	CASILNTGTEAFF	TGTGCCAGCATTCTCAACACAGGGACTGAAGCTTTCTTT
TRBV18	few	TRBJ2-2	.	CASSPYGEIGTGELFF	TGTGCCAGCTCACCGTACGGGGAGATTGGCACCGGGGAGCTGTTTTTT
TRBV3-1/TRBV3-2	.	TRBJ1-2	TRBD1	CASSQEGTGGMLAYGYTF	TGTGCCAGCAGCCAAGAGGGAACAGGGGGTATGCTGGCCTATGGCTACACCTTC
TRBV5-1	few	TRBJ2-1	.	CASSLSDLYNEQFF	TGCGCCAGCAGCTTGTCCGACTTATACAATGAGCAGTTCTTC
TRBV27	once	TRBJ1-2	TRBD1	CASSTKQGVGYGYTF	TGTGCCAGCAGTACGAAACAGGGGGTAGGCTATGGCTACACCTTC
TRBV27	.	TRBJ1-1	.	CASSFGFGGGNTEAFF	TGTGCCAGCAGTTTCGGGTTCGGGGGGGGCAACACTGAAGCTTTCTTT
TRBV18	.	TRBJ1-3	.	CASSPGHSGNTIYF	TGTGCCAGCTCACCCGGACACTCTGGAAACACCATATATTTT
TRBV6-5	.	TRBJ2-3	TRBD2	CASSFMGTSGSDTQYF	TGTGCCAGCAGTTTCATGGGGACTAGCGGTTCAGATACGCAGTATTTT
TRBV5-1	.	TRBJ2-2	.	CASRGARGTGELFF	TGCGCCAGCAGAGGGGCTCGTGGCACCGGGGAGCTGTTTTTT
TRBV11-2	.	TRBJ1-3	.	CASSLTTGLSGNTIYF	TGTGCCAGCAGCTTAACCACAGGGCTCTCTGGAAACACCATATATTTT
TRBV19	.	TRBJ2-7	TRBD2	CASATSGNTYEQYF	TGTGCCAGTGCGACTAGCGGAAATACCTACGAGCAGTACTTC
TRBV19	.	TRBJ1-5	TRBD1	CASSLQGARSNQPQHF	TGTGCCAGTAGCTTACAGGGGGCGCGTAGCAATCAGCCCCAGCATTTT
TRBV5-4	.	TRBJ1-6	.	CASSLAGGQYNSPLHF	TGTGCCAGCAGCTTGGCCGGTGGACAGTATAATTCACCCCTCCACTTT
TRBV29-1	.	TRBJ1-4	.	CSVSGEGEKLFF	TGCAGCGTATCAGGGGAGGGTGAAAAACTGTTTTTT
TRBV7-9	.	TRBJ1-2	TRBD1	CASSFFPGQGNYGYTF	TGTGCCAGCAGCTTCTTCCCGGGACAGGGTAACTATGGCTACACCTTC
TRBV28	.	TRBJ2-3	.	CASSSLGGGTDTQYF	TGTGCCAGCAGTTCCCTGGGGGGTGGGACAGATACGCAGTATTTT
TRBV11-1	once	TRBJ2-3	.	CASSLDRAGDTQYF	TGTGCCAGCAGCTTAGACAGGGCTGGAGATACGCAGTATTTT
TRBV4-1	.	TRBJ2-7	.	CASSQEPIWGESYEQYF	TGCGCCAGCAGCCAAGAACCCATTTGGGGGGAATCCTACGAGCAGTACTTC
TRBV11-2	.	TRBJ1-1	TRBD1	CAGRTGLNTEAFF	TGTGCCGGACGGACAGGGCTGAACACTGAAGCTTTCTTT
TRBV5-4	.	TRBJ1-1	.	CASRQGGGTEAFF	TGTGCCAGCAGACAGGGCGGGGGCACTGAAGCTTTCTTT
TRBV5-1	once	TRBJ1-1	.	CASSPYLDSFSEAFF	TGCGCCAGCAGCCCCTACCTTGACAGCTTCTCTGAAGCTTTCTTT
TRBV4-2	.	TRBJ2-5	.	CASSQESPGETQYF	TGTGCCAGCAGCCAAGAATCTCCGGGGGAGACCCAGTACTTC
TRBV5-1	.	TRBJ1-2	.	CASSLESPNYGYTF	TGCGCCAGCAGCTTGGAGAGCCCGAATTATGGCTACACCTTC
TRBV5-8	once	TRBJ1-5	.	CASSLRTGFRNQPQHF	TGTGCCAGCAGCCTACGAACAGGGTTTCGGAATCAGCCCCAGCATTTT
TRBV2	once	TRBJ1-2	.	CASSESGGSYGYTF	TGTGCCAGCAGTGAGTCGGGGGGGTCCTATGGCTACACCTTC
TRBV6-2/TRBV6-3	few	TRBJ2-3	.	CASSYDSLMGTDTQYF	TGTGCCAGCAGTTACGACAGTCTGATGGGCACAGATACGCAGTATTTT
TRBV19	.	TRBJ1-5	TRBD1	CASRQTGVGQPQHF	TGTGCCAGTAGACAAACAGGGGTGGGTCAGCCCCAGCATTTT
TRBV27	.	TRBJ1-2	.	CASSLRGGRINYGYTF	TGTGCCAGCAGTTTACGGGGGGGGAGAATCAACTATGGCTACACCTTC
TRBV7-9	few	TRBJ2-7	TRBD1	CASSLFDRERSSDEQYF	TGTGCCAGCAGCTTATTTGACAGGGAGCGGTCTTCTGACGAGCAGTACTTC
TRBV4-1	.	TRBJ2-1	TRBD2	CASRAGGATYNEQFF	TGCGCCAGCAGGGCGGGAGGGGCCACCTACAATGAGCAGTTCTTC
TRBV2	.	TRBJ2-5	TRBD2	CASRVGLAGSGETQYF	TGTGCCAGCAGGGTAGGACTAGCGGGATCAGGAGAGACCCAGTACTTC
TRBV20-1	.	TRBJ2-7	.	CSASPTLVIYEQYF	TGCAGTGCTAGTCCCACCCTAGTGATCTACGAGCAGTACTTC
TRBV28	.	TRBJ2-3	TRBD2	CASRTGTMGTDTQYF	TGTGCCAGCAGGACCGGGACTATGGGCACAGATACGCAGTATTTT
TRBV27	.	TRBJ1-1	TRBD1	CASSLGWGRGLGNTEAFF	TGTGCCAGCAGTTTAGGGTGGGGCAGGGGGCTCGGGAACACTGAAGCTTTCTTT
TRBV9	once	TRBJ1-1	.	CASSEPGSVGTEAFF	TGTGCCAGCAGCGAGCCGGGGTCTGTTGGGACTGAAGCTTTCTTT
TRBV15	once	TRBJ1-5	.	CATSPRHQPNQPQHF	TGTGCCACCAGCCCGCGACATCAGCCCAATCAGCCCCAGCATTTT
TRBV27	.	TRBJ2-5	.	CASAGTAQETQYF	TGTGCCAGCGCGGGGACAGCCCAAGAGACCCAGTACTTC
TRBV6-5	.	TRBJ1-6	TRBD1	CASSSRRQGNSPLHF	TGTGCCAGCAGTTCTCGTCGACAGGGTAATTCACCCCTCCACTTT
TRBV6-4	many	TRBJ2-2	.	CASSGTNTGELFF	TGTGCCAGCAGTGGGACTAACACCGGGGAGCTGTTTTTT
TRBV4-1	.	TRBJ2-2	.	CASSQDPAVIGELFF	TGCGCCAGCAGCCAAGACCCTGCGGTCATCGGGGAGCTGTTTTTT
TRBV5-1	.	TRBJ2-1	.	CASKVSAYNEQFF	TGCGCCAGCAAAGTCTCTGCGTACAATGAGCAGTTCTTC
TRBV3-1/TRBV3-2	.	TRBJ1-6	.	CASSQDYPARGRYNSPLHF	TGTGCCAGCAGCCAAGATTATCCCGCCAGGGGCCGTTATAATTCACCCCTCCACTTT
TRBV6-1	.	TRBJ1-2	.	CASSEGSPYYGYTF	TGTGCCAGCAGTGAGGGCAGTCCCTACTATGGCTACACCTTC